A selection of T cell receptor beta chains follows, all from one sample in a study of cytomegalovirus exposure and HLA in healthy donors. Here immunoSEQ multiplex PCR was the method, and the copy in TCRdb shows in-frame clones only, minus some. Of roughly 140,000 clones listed, roughly three quarters are singletons. Sequences were obtained from PBMCs. The source is a woman aged 50 to 60 in good health and CMV-seronegative. The CDR3 runs from the conserved cysteine through the conserved F or W. The D gene is left open where the match is weak. The size field is filled for only some rows; it gives once, few, many or a size class.

D gene	clone size	J gene	V gene	CDR3 protein	CDR3 DNA
TRBD2	NA	TRBJ2-3	TRBV2	CASSRRTSGTDTQYF	TGTGCCAGCAGCAGAAGGACTAGCGGCACAGATACGCAGTATTTT
NA	few	TRBJ2-7	TRBV6-1	CASSPFLYTYEQYF	TGTGCCAGCAGTCCCTTCTTATACACCTACGAGCAGTACTTC
NA	NA	TRBJ2-1	TRBV4-1	CASSRTQGFSYNEQFF	TGCGCCAGCAGCCGTACCCAGGGCTTCTCCTACAATGAGCAGTTCTTC
NA	once	TRBJ1-2	TRBV6-6	CASSYAGDYGYTF	TGTGCCAGCAGTTACGCAGGGGACTATGGCTACACCTTC
TRBD1	NA	TRBJ2-7	TRBV5-5	CASSRLRTGGNYEQYF	TGTGCCAGCAGTCGGCTTCGGACAGGGGGGAACTACGAGCAGTACTTC
TRBD1	few	TRBJ2-2	TRBV7-3	CASSLTGATGELFF	TGTGCCAGCAGCTTGACAGGGGCCACCGGGGAGCTGTTTTTT
NA	NA	TRBJ2-7	TRBV27	CASSSGASSYEQYF	TGTGCCAGCAGTTCCGGCGCTAGCTCCTACGAGCAGTACTTC
NA	NA	TRBJ1-5	TRBV6-1	CASSEDRVGQPQHF	TGTGCCAGCAGTGAAGACAGGGTCGGACAGCCCCAGCATTTT
NA	NA	TRBJ2-3	TRBV2	CASSDPGTDTQYF	TGTGCCAGCAGTGACCCTGGCACAGATACGCAGTATTTT
NA	NA	TRBJ1-3	TRBV19	CASSMTPRDSGNTIYF	TGTGCCAGTAGTATGACTCCCAGGGACTCTGGAAACACCATATATTTT
NA	NA	TRBJ2-6	TRBV15	CATSSRASGAGANVLTF	TGTGCCACCAGCAGTAGGGCCTCGGGAGCTGGGGCCAACGTCCTGACTTTC
NA	few	TRBJ1-6	TRBV19	CASSIAPDNSPLHF	TGTGCCAGTAGTATAGCCCCGGATAATTCACCCCTCCACTTT
NA	NA	TRBJ2-1	TRBV5-5	CASSLIQGSYEQFF	TGTGCCAGCAGCCTAATACAGGGTTCGTATGAGCAGTTCTTC
NA	NA	TRBJ1-5	TRBV7-6	CASSPRTVSEYSNQPQHF	TGTGCCAGCAGCCCAAGGACAGTTTCGGAGTATAGCAATCAGCCCCAGCATTTT
NA	NA	TRBJ2-7	TRBV2	CASSTLGEQYF	TGTGCCAGCAGTACCCTCGGCGAGCAGTACTTC
NA	NA	TRBJ1-6	TRBV25-1	CASSLDSSYNSPLHF	TGTGCCAGCAGCTTGGACAGCTCCTATAATTCACCCCTCCACTTT
NA	few	TRBJ1-3	TRBV30	CAWSTWANTIYF	TGTGCCTGGAGTACGTGGGCTAACACCATATATTTT
NA	NA	TRBJ2-7	TRBV2	CASSVKQGPYEQYF	TGTGCCAGCAGTGTGAAACAGGGACCATACGAGCAGTACTTC
TRBD1	NA	TRBJ1-1	TRBV5-1	CASSSLGQGASTEAFF	TGCGCCAGCAGCTCCCTCGGACAGGGGGCATCGACTGAAGCTTTCTTT
NA	NA	TRBJ1-1	TRBV11-2	CASSLGQMNTEAFF	TGTGCCAGCAGCTTAGGGCAGATGAACACTGAAGCTTTCTTT
NA	NA	TRBJ2-2	TRBV14	CASSPGQNTGELFF	TGTGCCAGCAGCCCCGGACAAAACACCGGGGAGCTGTTTTTT
NA	NA	TRBJ2-3	TRBV6-1	CASSEAPSLRGFSTDTQYF	TGTGCCAGCAGTGAAGCGCCCAGCTTAAGAGGGTTTAGCACAGATACGCAGTATTTT
TRBD1	NA	TRBJ2-3	TRBV19	CASSIIPGQGFDTQYF	TGTGCCAGTAGTATTATTCCGGGACAGGGGTTCGATACGCAGTATTTT
NA	NA	TRBJ1-5	TRBV7-9	CSSSPLNQPQHF	TGTTCCAGCAGCCCCTTAAATCAGCCCCAGCATTTT
TRBD2	NA	TRBJ2-1	TRBV7-2	CASSFLLAGPNEQFF	TGTGCCAGCAGCTTCTTGTTAGCGGGGCCCAATGAGCAGTTCTTC
TRBD1	NA	TRBJ1-2	TRBV14	CASSQGRTGVGGYTF	TGTGCCAGCAGCCAAGGACGTACAGGGGTCGGGGGCTACACCTTC
NA	NA	TRBJ2-5	TRBV21-1	CASSKAGLQETQYF	TGTGCCAGCAGCAAAGCGGGACTTCAAGAGACCCAGTACTTC
NA	NA	TRBJ1-2	TRBV28	CATETANYGYTF	TGTGCCACCGAGACTGCTAACTATGGCTACACCTTC
NA	NA	TRBJ1-5	TRBV7-2	CASSLDSDGDQPQHF	TGTGCCAGCAGCTTAGACTCGGACGGGGATCAGCCCCAGCATTTT
TRBD1	few	TRBJ1-6	TRBV5-1	CASSRDRANNSPLHF	TGCGCCAGCAGCCGGGACAGGGCTAATAATTCACCCCTCCACTTT
TRBD1	NA	TRBJ1-2	TRBV10-3	CAISEQGDYGYTF	TGTGCCATCAGTGAACAGGGGGACTATGGCTACACCTTC
NA	NA	TRBJ2-7	TRBV4-2	CASSQGPWGEYEQYF	TGTGCCAGCAGCCAAGGGCCGTGGGGGGAATACGAGCAGTACTTC
TRBD2	NA	TRBJ2-1	TRBV5-1	CASSRSGGDGNGQFF	TGCGCCAGCAGTCGTAGCGGGGGGGATGGCAATGGGCAGTTCTTC
NA	once	TRBJ2-7	TRBV5-4	CASSPGVEQYF	TGTGCCAGCAGCCCAGGGGTCGAGCAGTACTTC
NA	NA	TRBJ1-2	TRBV7-9	CASSLPQDSGYTF	TGTGCCAGCAGCTTACCCCAAGATAGTGGCTACACCTTC
TRBD2	few	TRBJ2-1	TRBV7-9	CASSHHWETSGSNEQFF	TGTGCCAGCAGCCACCATTGGGAGACTAGCGGGAGCAATGAGCAGTTCTTC
NA	NA	TRBJ1-2	TRBV27	CASSPRRRGYGYTF	TGTGCCAGCAGTCCCCGCCGGAGGGGCTATGGCTACACCTTC
TRBD1	NA	TRBJ1-5	TRBV6-4	CAPGNRGLHPQHF	TGTGCCCCCGGGAACAGGGGACTTCATCCCCAGCATTTT
TRBD1	NA	TRBJ1-1	TRBV10-1	CASRPGQGATEAFF	TGCGCCAGCAGACCGGGACAGGGGGCCACTGAAGCTTTCTTT
TRBD1	once	TRBJ1-4	TRBV7-6	CASSPRPTGINEKLFF	TGTGCCAGCAGCCCGAGACCGACAGGGATTAATGAAAAACTGTTTTTT
NA	NA	TRBJ1-4	TRBV5-4	CASSLGATNEKLFF	TGTGCCAGCAGCCTCGGTGCAACTAATGAAAAACTGTTTTTT
TRBD1	NA	TRBJ2-5	TRBV19	CASSIDRGTGGETQYF	TGTGCCAGTAGTATAGATCGGGGGACAGGAGGAGAGACCCAGTACTTC
NA	NA	TRBJ1-5	TRBV2	CASTSQGTNQPQHF	TGTGCCAGCACCTCCCAGGGTACCAATCAGCCCCAGCATTTT
NA	NA	TRBJ1-4	TRBV25-1	CASSEEQLLNEKLFF	TGTGCCAGCAGTGAAGAACAGCTACTTAATGAAAAACTGTTTTTT
TRBD1	NA	TRBJ1-6	TRBV30	CAWDRGPSPLHF	TGTGCCTGGGACAGGGGACCGTCACCCCTCCACTTT
TRBD1	NA	TRBJ2-7	TRBV5-1	CASSADRGLGEQYF	TGCGCCAGCAGCGCTGACAGGGGGCTTGGCGAGCAGTACTTC
NA	NA	TRBJ2-1	TRBV11-2	CASSLVSGDSYNEQFF	TGTGCCAGCAGCTTAGTGTCGGGGGACTCCTACAATGAGCAGTTCTTC